The present T cell receptor (beta chain) was sequenced within a study of Graves' ophthalmopathy and Graves' hyperthyroidism. General observations from the study: Blood repertoires reportedly contained most expanded thyroid clonotypes above 0.001 frequency.

For this clonotype: Antigen unknown. Just one base apart from a much larger clone, this may be a read error.

As the template, RNA transcripts were used to amplify TCR beta CDR3 regions. Second-round multiplex PCR followed a first-round RT-PCR using HTBI primers. TCRdb itself ran the multiplex PCR reads through MiXCR, one entry per CDR3 protein. The sample yields about 740,000 distinct CDR3 sequences, approximately 40% seen once. Germline loops: CDR1 LNHNV, CDR2 YYDKDF (reference sequence). CDR3 length: 12 residues. V gene TRBV15 combines with J gene TRBJ2-5; D gene ambiguous. Input material: peripheral blood. This TCR derives from an adult man with Graves' ophthalmopathy. CDR3 sequence: CTTSSGEETQYF. The CDR3 DNA follows: TGTACCACCAGTTCCGGAGAAGAGACCCAGTACTTC.